A selection of T cell receptor beta chains follows, all from one sample in a study of shared clonotypes between healthy human individuals. Profiled with immunoSEQ multiplex PCR; TCRdb holds only in-frame clones, not every one. Among a few million clones listed, around 90% were seen once. Sequencing was carried out using naive CD4+ T cells sorted from blood. These receptors were collected from a man aged 18 to 30 in good health. The CDR3 runs from the conserved cysteine through the conserved F or W. Each record gives: J gene, clone size, V gene, D gene, CDR3 protein, CDR3 DNA. The D gene is left open where the match is weak. Only some rows state a clone size, as once, few, many or a class for expanded clones.

J: TRBJ1-4; size: .; V: TRBV5-4; D: .; CDR3: CASSLGQGLTNEKLFF; DNA: TGTGCCAGCAGCTTGGGGCAGGGGCTGACTAATGAAAAACTGTTTTTT
J: TRBJ1-3; size: .; V: TRBV27; D: .; CDR3: CASSSPGNTIYF; DNA: TGTGCCAGCAGTTCGCCCGGAAACACCATATATTTT
J: TRBJ2-5; size: once; V: TRBV6-5; D: TRBD1; CDR3: CASSSRGLGETQYF; DNA: TGTGCCAGCAGCAGCAGGGGGCTAGGAGAGACCCAGTACTTC
J: TRBJ2-7; size: .; V: TRBV6-5; D: TRBD1; CDR3: CASSAGGNFYEQYF; DNA: TGTGCCAGCAGTGCAGGGGGTAATTTCTACGAGCAGTACTTC
J: TRBJ2-7; size: .; V: TRBV5-1; D: .; CDR3: CASSPGGNEQYF; DNA: TGCGCCAGCAGCCCGGGCGGAAACGAGCAGTACTTC
J: TRBJ2-1; size: .; V: TRBV5-1; D: .; CDR3: CASSFGGAEQFF; DNA: TGCGCCAGCAGCTTCGGAGGGGCTGAGCAGTTCTTC
J: TRBJ2-3; size: once; V: TRBV11-2; D: .; CDR3: CASSLSAGGPSTDTQYF; DNA: TGTGCCAGCAGCTTAAGTGCCGGGGGGCCCTCCACAGATACGCAGTATTTT
J: TRBJ1-4; size: .; V: TRBV5-1; D: TRBD1; CDR3: CASSQFGQGANEKLFF; DNA: TGCGCCAGCAGCCAATTCGGACAGGGGGCAAATGAAAAACTGTTTTTT
J: TRBJ1-2; size: .; V: TRBV6-1; D: .; CDR3: CASSDGANYGYTF; DNA: TGTGCCAGCAGTGACGGAGCTAACTATGGCTACACCTTC
J: TRBJ2-5; size: once; V: TRBV2; D: TRBD2; CDR3: CASSVLTSGKETQYF; DNA: TGTGCCAGCAGTGTTTTGACTAGCGGGAAAGAGACCCAGTACTTC
J: TRBJ2-3; size: few; V: TRBV7-3; D: .; CDR3: CASSLSGTDTQYF; DNA: TGTGCCAGCAGCTTAAGCGGCACAGATACGCAGTATTTT
J: TRBJ2-3; size: .; V: TRBV11-2; D: .; CDR3: CASSPQFGTKRTDTQYF; DNA: TGTGCCAGCAGCCCGCAATTCGGGACCAAGCGCACAGATACGCAGTATTTT
J: TRBJ2-5; size: .; V: TRBV7-9; D: TRBD1; CDR3: CASSQPQGVTQYF; DNA: TGTGCCAGCAGCCAACCACAGGGGGTGACCCAGTACTTC
J: TRBJ2-1; size: .; V: TRBV10-3; D: TRBD2; CDR3: CAISDPGGGEQFF; DNA: TGTGCCATCAGTGATCCGGGGGGAGGCGAGCAGTTCTTC
J: TRBJ2-7; size: .; V: TRBV12-5; D: TRBD2; CDR3: CASGLAPGTSGRTEQYF; DNA: TGTGCTAGTGGCCTCGCTCCGGGGACTAGCGGGAGAACCGAGCAGTACTTC
J: TRBJ2-1; size: .; V: TRBV11-3; D: .; CDR3: CASSFGPPNEQFF; DNA: TGTGCCAGCAGCTTCGGCCCCCCCAATGAGCAGTTCTTC
J: TRBJ1-3; size: .; V: TRBV11-2; D: .; CDR3: CASSLASGNTIYF; DNA: TGTGCCAGCAGCTTAGCATCTGGAAACACCATATATTTT
J: TRBJ2-7; size: .; V: TRBV10-3; D: .; CDR3: CAISERSLYEQYF; DNA: TGTGCCATCAGTGAGAGGAGTTTGTACGAGCAGTACTTC
J: TRBJ2-5; size: .; V: TRBV25-1; D: TRBD2; CDR3: CASRKAGGRETQYF; DNA: TGTGCCAGCAGGAAAGCGGGGGGGAGAGAGACCCAGTACTTC
J: TRBJ1-1; size: few; V: TRBV5-1; D: .; CDR3: CASSLATIVGAEAFF; DNA: TGCGCCAGCAGCTTGGCAACGATCGTGGGCGCTGAAGCTTTCTTT
J: TRBJ2-3; size: .; V: TRBV29-1; D: TRBD2; CDR3: CSVEAAGGRDTQYF; DNA: TGCAGCGTTGAGGCCGCGGGAGGCCGCGATACGCAGTATTTT
J: TRBJ1-2; size: .; V: TRBV19; D: .; CDR3: CASSIVAGLNYGYTF; DNA: TGTGCCAGTAGTATAGTTGCGGGGCTTAACTATGGCTACACCTTC
J: TRBJ2-7; size: .; V: TRBV5-1; D: .; CDR3: CASSPGAGTYEQYF; DNA: TGCGCCAGCAGCCCCGGGGCCGGGACCTACGAGCAGTACTTC
J: TRBJ2-1; size: .; V: TRBV6-5; D: .; CDR3: CASSYRVSGNEQFF; DNA: TGTGCCAGCAGTTATCGCGTATCCGGGAATGAGCAGTTCTTC
J: TRBJ1-1; size: few; V: TRBV28; D: TRBD1; CDR3: CATSPGQGAIGWPEAFF; DNA: TGTGCCACGTCTCCGGGACAGGGGGCGATAGGATGGCCTGAAGCTTTCTTT
J: TRBJ1-6; size: .; V: TRBV19; D: TRBD1; CDR3: CASNIGTGKNSPLHF; DNA: TGTGCCAGTAACATAGGGACAGGAAAGAATTCACCCCTCCACTTT
J: TRBJ1-2; size: .; V: TRBV18; D: .; CDR3: CASSPLQEYGYTF; DNA: TGTGCCAGCTCACCATTACAAGAATATGGCTACACCTTC
J: TRBJ2-7; size: .; V: TRBV19; D: TRBD2; CDR3: CASSGGLAGGHEQYF; DNA: TGTGCCAGTAGTGGGGGACTAGCGGGAGGACACGAGCAGTACTTC
J: TRBJ1-2; size: few; V: TRBV29-1; D: .; CDR3: CSVEVIRGNGYTF; DNA: TGCAGCGTTGAAGTTATCCGGGGGAATGGCTACACCTTC
J: TRBJ1-1; size: .; V: TRBV5-4; D: TRBD1; CDR3: CASSFGATGGAGNTEAFF; DNA: TGTGCCAGCAGCTTCGGCGCAACAGGGGGCGCGGGGAACACTGAAGCTTTCTTT
J: TRBJ1-2; size: .; V: TRBV18; D: .; CDR3: CASSPTRPGIDYGYTF; DNA: TGTGCCAGCTCACCAACCAGGCCAGGGATAGACTATGGCTACACCTTC
J: TRBJ1-2; size: .; V: TRBV4-2; D: TRBD1; CDR3: CASSQGGTVSHYGYTF; DNA: TGTGCCAGCAGCCAAGGCGGGACAGTATCCCACTATGGCTACACCTTC
J: TRBJ2-5; size: .; V: TRBV11-3; D: .; CDR3: CASSPAPGGWETQYF; DNA: TGTGCCAGCAGCCCGGCGCCGGGGGGCTGGGAGACCCAGTACTTC
J: TRBJ1-3; size: .; V: TRBV19; D: .; CDR3: CASRVLFSGNTIYF; DNA: TGTGCCAGTAGAGTGCTCTTCTCTGGAAACACCATATATTTT
J: TRBJ1-1; size: .; V: TRBV5-1; D: .; CDR3: CASGSAESTEAFF; DNA: TGCGCCAGCGGTTCAGCAGAAAGCACTGAAGCTTTCTTT
J: TRBJ2-5; size: .; V: TRBV5-4; D: TRBD2; CDR3: CASSLSGGRETQYF; DNA: TGTGCCAGCAGCTTGTCGGGAGGTCGGGAGACCCAGTACTTC
J: TRBJ2-7; size: .; V: TRBV7-2; D: .; CDR3: CASSTRTGYEQYF; DNA: TGTGCCAGCAGCACCCGGACTGGCTACGAGCAGTACTTC
J: TRBJ1-2; size: .; V: TRBV2; D: .; CDR3: CASRDDTYGYTF; DNA: TGTGCCAGCAGAGACGACACCTATGGCTACACCTTC
J: TRBJ2-1; size: once; V: TRBV10-3; D: TRBD2; CDR3: CAISDMAGGPGEQFF; DNA: TGTGCCATCAGTGATATGGCGGGAGGGCCGGGTGAGCAGTTCTTC
J: TRBJ1-2; size: .; V: TRBV10-3; D: .; CDR3: CAIRDETRNYGYTF; DNA: TGTGCCATCAGAGACGAGACGAGAAACTATGGCTACACCTTC
J: TRBJ2-3; size: once; V: TRBV19; D: TRBD2; CDR3: CASSSTSGGASPSTDTQYF; DNA: TGTGCCAGTAGTTCAACTAGCGGGGGGGCCTCCCCTAGCACAGATACGCAGTATTTT
J: TRBJ2-7; size: .; V: TRBV2; D: .; CDR3: CASSDAGEYEQYF; DNA: TGTGCCAGCAGTGACGCAGGGGAATACGAGCAGTACTTC
J: TRBJ2-2; size: once; V: TRBV7-6; D: TRBD2; CDR3: CASSLTSGNTPGELFF; DNA: TGTGCCAGCAGCTTAACTAGCGGAAATACACCGGGGGAGCTGTTTTTT
J: TRBJ1-1; size: once; V: TRBV5-1; D: .; CDR3: CASRDRGDGNTEAFF; DNA: TGCGCCAGCAGGGACCGCGGCGACGGGAACACTGAAGCTTTCTTT
J: TRBJ2-7; size: .; V: TRBV6-6; D: .; CDR3: CASSRTLPYEQYF; DNA: TGTGCCAGCAGTCGGACCCTCCCCTACGAGCAGTACTTC
J: TRBJ1-2; size: .; V: TRBV7-2; D: .; CDR3: CASSLARSNTLYGYTF; DNA: TGTGCCAGCAGCTTAGCGCGAAGTAACACTCTCTATGGCTACACCTTC
J: TRBJ2-3; size: .; V: TRBV6-6; D: TRBD1; CDR3: CASNRDRGTDTQYF; DNA: TGTGCCAGCAATCGGGACAGGGGCACAGATACGCAGTATTTT
J: TRBJ1-2; size: .; V: TRBV15; D: .; CDR3: CATSRDPRRQADYGYTF; DNA: TGTGCCACCAGCAGAGACCCAAGGCGACAGGCCGACTATGGCTACACCTTC
J: TRBJ1-6; size: .; V: TRBV12-5; D: .; CDR3: CASGLVDGRGNNSPLHF; DNA: TGTGCTAGTGGTTTGGTAGACGGCAGGGGTAATAATTCACCCCTCCACTTT
J: TRBJ1-1; size: .; V: TRBV28; D: .; CDR3: CASSRQLEAFF; DNA: TGTGCCAGCAGTCGTCAGCTTGAAGCTTTCTTT
J: TRBJ1-2; size: .; V: TRBV6-5; D: .; CDR3: CASTKGQGYTF; DNA: TGTGCCAGCACCAAGGGCCAGGGCTACACCTTC
J: TRBJ1-2; size: .; V: TRBV5-1; D: TRBD1; CDR3: CASSSTGGSYGYTF; DNA: TGCGCCAGCAGCTCCACAGGGGGGAGCTATGGCTACACCTTC
J: TRBJ2-7; size: .; V: TRBV9; D: .; CDR3: CASSVGTLETYEQYF; DNA: TGTGCCAGCAGCGTTGGGACCTTAGAAACCTACGAGCAGTACTTC